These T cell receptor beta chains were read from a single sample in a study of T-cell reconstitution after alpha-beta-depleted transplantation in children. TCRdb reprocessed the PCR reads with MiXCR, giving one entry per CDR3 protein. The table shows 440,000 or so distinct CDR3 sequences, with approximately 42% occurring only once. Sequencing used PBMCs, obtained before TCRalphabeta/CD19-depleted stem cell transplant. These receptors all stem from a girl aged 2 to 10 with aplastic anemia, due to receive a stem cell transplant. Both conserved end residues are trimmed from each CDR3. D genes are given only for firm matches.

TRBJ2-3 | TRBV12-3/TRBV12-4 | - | ASSFSRRSDTDTQY
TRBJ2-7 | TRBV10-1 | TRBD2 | ASSESIAGEQY
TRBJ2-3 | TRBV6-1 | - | ASSPGLPGDTQY
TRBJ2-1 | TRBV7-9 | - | ASSLPKEQF
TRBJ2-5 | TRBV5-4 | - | ASSTAGAPEETQY
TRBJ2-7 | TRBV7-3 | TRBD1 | ASRFTGAYEQY
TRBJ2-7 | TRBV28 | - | ASSPKGSGGLRQY
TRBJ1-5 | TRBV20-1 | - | SARDFEEGNQPQH
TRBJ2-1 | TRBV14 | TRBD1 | ASSQVTGENEQF
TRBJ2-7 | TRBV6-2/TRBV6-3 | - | ASHSLVPFSEQY
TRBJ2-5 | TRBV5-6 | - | ASSLSGKETQY
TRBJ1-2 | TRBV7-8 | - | ASSPGLYYGYT
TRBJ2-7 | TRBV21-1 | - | ASSKGAAGYEQY
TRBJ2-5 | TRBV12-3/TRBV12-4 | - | ASSLGGQGASQY
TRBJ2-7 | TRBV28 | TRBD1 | ASSLLGQAYEQY
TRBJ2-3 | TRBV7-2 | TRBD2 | ASSLYGLDEDTQY
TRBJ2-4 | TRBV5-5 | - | ASSLGDIQY
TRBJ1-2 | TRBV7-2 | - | ASSLGGTDYGYT
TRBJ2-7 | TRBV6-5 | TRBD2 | ASSYSFRGLAVTYEQY
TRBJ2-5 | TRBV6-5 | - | ASSYSNPGTEETQY